This T cell receptor (beta chain) was retrieved from a study of blood T cell repertoires in COVID-19. Study summary: There were acute and convalescent COVID-19 samples, and they came from the United States, Italy and Spain. Nucleic acid was either cDNA or gDNA, and it came from T cells, B-cell-depleted T cells, or PBMCs.

Original data processing: Cell counts per sample came from amplifying reference gene primers. Method: immunoSEQ multiplex PCR; TCRdb's copy keeps in-frame clones and lacks some. The V and J calls and clone size come from that table; D and trimming were worked out from the DNA. The data hold approximately 340,000 clones, with approximately 90% observed a single time. CDR3 length: 17 residues. Germline CDR1 is SGHRS and CDR2 is YFSETQ. Trimming removed 4 bases from V and 7 bases from J; junction bases left unmatched: 9. Cohort assignment relied on participant-reported clinical history. This chain joins TRBV5-1 and TRBJ2-1; 15 bases align to TRBD2. Sequencing used PBMCs or T cells enriched from blood (not recorded which). The sequence came from a woman between 40 and 50 years old who had been exposed to COVID-19. The CDR3 loop reads CASSHRTSGRAGNEQFF. CDR3 nucleotides: TGCGCCAGCAGCCACCGGACTAGCGGGAGGGCGGGGAATGAGCAGTTCTTC.